These 32 T cell receptor beta chains were all obtained from the same sample, sequenced in a study of blood T cells in healthy people across ages. Sample-barcoded 5' priming and a J-beta primer mix drove a second PCR of about 7 to 11 cycles. In TCRdb, the 5' RACE reads were re-called with MiXCR into one record per CDR3 protein. Counted here are around 1.1 million distinct CDR3 sequences, under 40% occurring once; the ten biggest clones make up around 13%. Specimen: blood. The receptor set was obtained from a man between 18 and 29 years old in good health.

The V call is TRBV3-1, the J call TRBJ1-1, with unresolved D. The ends were cut back, 2 bases at V and 4 bases at J, with 11 bases in the middle. This CDR3 region has 14 residues. Germline V CDR1 and CDR2: LGHDT, YNNKEL (reference sequence). In nucleotides, the CDR3 is TGTGCCAGCAGCCAATCCGGGGTTCGCACTGAAGCTTTCTTT. This translates into CASSQSGVRTEAFF.

This clonotype showed up just a few times. The chain couples TRBV6-2 or TRBV6-3 to TRBJ1-1, with D tentatively TRBD1 (6 bases). CDR1 and CDR2 (germline): MNHEY, SVGEGT. This CDR3 has 12 amino acids. The V end was cut by 4 bases, the J end by 4 bases, with 7 bases between. For the CDR3, the DNA is TGTGCCAGCAGTTGGGGGCTCACTGAAGCTTTCTTT. Its translation: CASSWGLTEAFF.

The chain recombines TRBV6-6 with TRBJ2-1; D tentatively reads TRBD1 or TRBD2 (5 bases each). The CDR3 covers 13 residues. The ends were cut back, 5 bases at V and 13 bases at J, with 18 bases in the middle. Germline V lookup: CDR1 MNHNY, CDR2 SVGAGI (reference sequence). Here the CDR3 DNA reads TGTGCCAGCAGTGCTCTGGGGGAAGAGACCCAGTTCTTC. Protein: CASSALGEETQFF.

This clonotype has a handful of counts. CDR3 sequence: CASSLRQRTEAFF. The CDR3 DNA is TGTGCCAGCAGTCTAAGGCAGCGCACTGAAGCTTTCTTT. The chain couples TRBV12-3 or TRBV12-4 to TRBJ1-1; no definite D call. V lost 5 bases to trimming and J lost 4 bases, with 11 bases between them. The CDR3 consists of 13 residues.

This clonotype was observed a few times. The chain combines TRBV12-3 or TRBV12-4 with TRBJ1-5; D call uncertain. Trimming took 2 bases from V and 0 from J, leaving 11 bases between them. The CDR3 runs 16 residues. The CDR3 sequence: CASSLSGSYSNQPQHF. CDR3 DNA sequence: TGTGCCAGCAGTTTAAGTGGGTCCTATAGCAATCAGCCCCAGCATTTT.

The chain carries TRBV6-2 or TRBV6-3 and TRBJ2-7; perhaps TRBD1 as D (5 bases). The CDR3 runs 16 residues. The V and J ends lost 0 bases and 4 bases respectively, with 16 bases between them. The germline V gene has CDR1 MNHEY and CDR2 SVGEGT. The CDR3 DNA reads TGTGCCAGCAGTTACTCCCCCCACAGGAATTCTTACGAGCAGTACTTC. Its translation is CASSYSPHRNSYEQYF.

The chain recombines TRBV5-6 with TRBJ2-1; TRBD2 agrees at 8 bases. The last part of the DNA fits TRBJ2-7 better; the J call may be wrong. The CDR3 is made up of 15 amino acids. From germline, CDR1 is SGHDT and CDR2 YYEEEE. The chain's CDR3 is CASSFGLALYNEQYF. CDR3 coding DNA: TGTGCCAGCAGCTTCGGACTAGCCCTTTACAATGAGCAGTACTTC.

This clonotype was detected a few times. V gene TRBV12-3 or TRBV12-4 combines with J gene TRBJ1-4, with 7 positions matching TRBD1. The CDR3 runs 15 residues. Unmatched junction bases numbered 5, after V lost 0 bases and J lost 7 bases. CDR3 protein: CASSLAGGTAEKLFF. The CDR3 DNA is TGTGCCAGCAGTTTAGCCGGGGGGACAGCTGAAAAACTGTTTTTT.

DNA of the CDR3: TGTGCCAGCAGCTTTTTTCCGAATGAGGGGGACAATGAGCAGTTCTTC. Protein product: CASSFFPNEGDNEQFF. This chain links TRBV7-9 with TRBJ2-1; TRBD1 might be the D (6 bases). The V gene lost 3 bases and the J gene lost 5 bases, with 17 bases spanning the gap. The length of the CDR3 is 16 residues. Germline V gene sequence: CDR1 SEHNR, CDR2 FQNEAQ (reference sequence).

This clonotype was picked up a small number of times. The gene calls are TRBV12-3 or TRBV12-4 and TRBJ1-2; D is perhaps TRBD1 (5 bases). The V gene lost 9 bases and the J gene lost 8 bases, with 22 bases spanning the gap. The CDR3 has 14 residues. The CDR3 loop reads CASRLWGRVEGYTF. CDR3 bases: TGTGCCAGTCGCCTTTGGGGGAGAGTAGAGGGCTACACCTTC.

The table lists this clonotype with a few counts. The gene calls are TRBV12-3 or TRBV12-4 and TRBJ1-5; possible D gene TRBD1, 5 bases. This CDR3 has 15 amino acids. The V and J ends lost 6 bases and 0 bases respectively, with 12 bases between them. This CDR3 is CASRAGGYSNQPQHF. CDR3 nucleotide sequence: TGTGCCAGCAGAGCGGGGGGATATAGCAATCAGCCCCAGCATTTT.

This clonotype has a single count. This chain links TRBV6-1 with TRBJ2-1; perhaps TRBD2 as D (5 bases). The J call may be faulty, since TRBJ2-7 better matches the DNA end. Per germline, CDR1 MNHNS and CDR2 SASEGT. This CDR3 is 17 amino acids long. CDR3 loop: CASSEHGGRNSYNEQYF. As DNA, the CDR3 is TGTGCCAGCAGTGAACACGGCGGGCGAAACTCCTACAATGAGCAGTACTTC.

This chain connects TRBV28 to TRBJ2-1, with 10 bases that match TRBD1. Losses at the gene ends were 0 bases for V and 9 bases for J; bases not matched to a gene: 8. This CDR3 is built from 16 residues. The V gene's germline CDR1 is MDHEN and CDR2 SYDVKM. DNA for the CDR3: TGTGCCAGCAGTTTATGGGGGACAGGGGCCCTTAGTGAGCAGTTCTTC. Protein: CASSLWGTGALSEQFF.

The chain employs TRBV12-3 or TRBV12-4 and TRBJ1-2; 7 bases agree with TRBD1. The CDR3 length is 16 residues. The ends lost 6 bases at V and 6 bases at J; junction bases unmatched: 16. CDR3 DNA sequence: TGTGCCAGCAGCCCTTCGGGCCGACAGGGAGGAGATGGCTACACCTTC. This codes for CASSPSGRQGGDGYTF.

There are a few counts of this clonotype. The CDR3 nucleotides are TGCAGTGCTAGAGAGTGGACAGGAGACCATGGCTACACCTTC. This gives the protein CSAREWTGDHGYTF. The chain combines TRBV20-1 with TRBJ1-2, with TRBD1 matching over 7 bases. Germline CDR1 is DFQATT and CDR2 is SNEGSKA (reference sequence). The CDR3 runs 14 residues. V shed 0 bases and J 6 bases; nucleotides not matched to a gene: 7.

This clonotype was counted only a few times. The rearrangement uses TRBV29-1 and TRBJ1-1; D remains unclear. V dropped 4 bases and J dropped 0 bases, with 12 bases sitting between them. Germline CDR1 SQVTM, CDR2 ANQGSEA. The CDR3 contains 14 residues. This CDR3 is CSVAAATMNTEAFF. The CDR3 DNA reads as TGCAGCGTTGCTGCAGCTACTATGAACACTGAAGCTTTCTTT.

This clonotype was observed a handful of times. The chain joins TRBV6-2 or TRBV6-3 to TRBJ2-2; D not certain. CDR3 length: 14 residues. V lost 0 bases, J lost 4 bases, and 6 bases lay in between. Germline CDR1 MNHEY, CDR2 SVGEGT. CDR3 in DNA: TGTGCCAGCAGTTACTCGGTGGGCACCGGGGAGCTGTTTTTT. This sequence encodes CASSYSVGTGELFF.

This clonotype occurred a few times. The chain recombines TRBV13 with TRBJ1-1; possibly TRBD1 for D (5 bases). The CDR3 totals 14 residues. Trimming left V 5 bases short and J 3 bases short, with 13 bases between. Germline V CDR1 and CDR2: PRHDT, FYEKMQ (reference sequence). CDR3 sequence reads: CASSLKGSDTEAFF. The CDR3 DNA sequence: TGTGCCAGCAGCCTCAAGGGGTCTGACACTGAAGCTTTCTTT.

This clonotype came up a few times. The genes are TRBV20-1 and TRBJ2-5; TRBD2 matches at 8 bases. V was pared by 0 bases and J by 1 base, with 4 bases of the junction left unmatched. Looked up from germline, CDR1 is DFQATT and CDR2 is SNEGSKA (reference sequence). This CDR3 has 15 amino acids. The CDR3 DNA follows: TGCAGTGCTAGAGAGTCGGGGGGGATCCAAGAGACCCAGTACTTC. Its translation is CSARESGGIQETQYF.

Note on this clonotype: At one end, the junction sequence differs from germline, possibly due to a read error. The V gene is TRBV29-1, the J gene TRBJ1-2; D uncertain. The CDR3 covers 14 residues. Germline V gene lookup returns CDR1 SQVTM and CDR2 ANQGSEA. For the CDR3, the DNA is TGCAGCGTTCAAGAAGTGGGTGGGAGCTATGGCTACACCTTC. It is translated as CSVQEVGGSYGYTF.

This chain's CDR3 is CASSQPYRQEGLGEQYF. The DNA of the CDR3 is TGTGCCAGCAGCCAGCCCTACAGGCAAGAGGGGTTAGGTGAGCAGTACTTC. V usage is TRBV4-2 and J usage is TRBJ2-5; perhaps D is TRBD1 or TRBD2 (5 bases each). V was clipped by 3 bases and J by 11 bases, with 28 bases between them. CDR1 LGHNA and CDR2 YNFKEQ come from the germline V gene. The CDR3 spans 17 residues.

The chain links TRBV9 to TRBJ2-1; D may be TRBD2 (7 bases). Germline V CDR1 and CDR2: SGDLS, YYNGEE. The CDR3 spans 16 residues. Trimming left V 2 bases short and J 4 bases short, with 16 bases between. As DNA, the CDR3 is TGTGCCAGCAGCGTCGGTGGGGGGGCCCCTTACAATGAGCAGTTCTTC. Encoded protein: CASSVGGGAPYNEQFF.

This chain uses TRBV20-1 with TRBJ1-6, with D maybe TRBD1 (6 bases). Between the trimmed V and J ends, which lost 2 bases and 7 bases, there was a span of 18 bases. This CDR3 is built from 16 residues. Germline V gene lookup returns CDR1 DFQATT and CDR2 SNEGSKA (reference sequence). The CDR3 region has the DNA TGCAGTGCTAGAACGGGGGCGACAGCGGAAAATTCACCCCTCCACTTT. Its protein is CSARTGATAENSPLHF.

The rearrangement uses TRBV6-5 and TRBJ1-2, with TRBD1 identical over 8 bases. The CDR3 contains 16 residues. V trimming: 4 bases; J trimming: 2 bases; junction bases outside the gene matches: 9. Per germline, CDR1 MNHEY and CDR2 SVGAGI. This CDR3 reads CASSLDRDLVNYGYTF. The CDR3 DNA reads TGTGCCAGCAGTTTGGACAGGGATCTTGTCAACTATGGCTACACCTTC.

The V call is TRBV5-6, the J call TRBJ2-1; TRBD2 matches at 8 bases. Unmatched junction bases numbered 10, after V lost 3 bases and J lost 2 bases. Germline CDR1 reads SGHDT; CDR2 reads YYEEEE. The CDR3 loop spans 17 amino acids. CDR3 bases: TGTGCCAGCAGCTCTGGAATCCGGGAGGGCCCCTACAATGAGCAGTTCTTC. It is translated as CASSSGIREGPYNEQFF.

The rearrangement joins TRBV6-5 to TRBJ1-2; D ambiguous. The CDR3 runs to 15 residues. Trimming stripped 0 bases from V and 3 bases from J, with 11 bases between. The germline V gene encodes CDR1 MNHEY and CDR2 SVGAGI. The CDR3 reads CASSYSFSTDYGYTF. The CDR3 nucleotides read TGTGCCAGCAGTTACTCGTTTTCCACCGACTATGGCTACACCTTC.

A few counts support this clonotype. The genes are TRBV20-1 and TRBJ2-3; 9 nucleotides agree with TRBD1. With V trimmed by 6 bases and J by 5 bases, 6 bases remained unmatched. From germline, CDR1 is DFQATT and CDR2 SNEGSKA (reference sequence). The CDR3 loop spans 13 amino acids. The CDR3 region is CSAGDRAGDTQYF. CDR3 DNA: TGCAGTGCCGGGGACAGGGCGGGAGATACGCAGTATTTT.

The genes are TRBV10-3 and TRBJ2-2; D unclear. The CDR3 covers 14 residues. Germline V gene data show CDR1 as ENHRY and CDR2 as SYGVKD. The V end lost 1 base, the J end lost 3 bases, and 6 bases lay between the germline ends. DNA for the CDR3: TGTGCCATCAGTGAGTGGCAGGACACCGGGGAGCTGTTTTTT. Residues: CAISEWQDTGELFF.

The rearrangement links TRBV4-1 to TRBJ2-7; D is uncertain. Trimming took 1 base from V and 5 from J, leaving 9 bases between them. The CDR3 spans 13 residues. Germline V gene lookup returns CDR1 MGHRA and CDR2 YSYEKL. The CDR3 bases are TGCGCCAGCAGCCAAGTCGATAGTGACGAGCAGTACTTC. It is translated as CASSQVDSDEQYF.

The V and J genes are TRBV20-1 and TRBJ1-5, with 10 bases lining up with TRBD1. The CDR3 runs 15 residues. Germline V lookup: CDR1 DFQATT, CDR2 SNEGSKA (reference sequence). The V gene end was trimmed by 1 base and the J gene end by 6 bases; junction bases not matched to a gene: 6. CDR3 loop: CSARVGDRGSQPQHF. The CDR3 bases are TGCAGTGCTAGAGTGGGGGACAGGGGAAGTCAGCCCCAGCATTTT.

The chain is built from TRBV7-8 and TRBJ2-7; perhaps TRBD2 as D (5 bases). Germline V gives CDR1 SGHVS, CDR2 FQNEAQ. V lost 5 bases and J 6 bases, leaving 8 bases between the germline ends. CDR3 size: 11 residues. The CDR3 here is CASSPGLEQYF. The CDR3 DNA reads TGTGCCAGCAGCCCCGGACTCGAGCAGTACTTC.

V gene TRBV5-1 combines with J gene TRBJ2-1, with a possible D match to TRBD1 (6 bases). Germline-derived CDR1 and CDR2 are SGHRS and YFSETQ. The CDR3 has 18 residues. V lost 0 bases to trimming and J lost 0 bases, with 16 bases between them. CDR3 residues: CASSLGQVRISSYNEQFF. The DNA for the CDR3 is TGCGCCAGCAGCTTGGGACAGGTTAGAATCAGCTCCTACAATGAGCAGTTCTTC.